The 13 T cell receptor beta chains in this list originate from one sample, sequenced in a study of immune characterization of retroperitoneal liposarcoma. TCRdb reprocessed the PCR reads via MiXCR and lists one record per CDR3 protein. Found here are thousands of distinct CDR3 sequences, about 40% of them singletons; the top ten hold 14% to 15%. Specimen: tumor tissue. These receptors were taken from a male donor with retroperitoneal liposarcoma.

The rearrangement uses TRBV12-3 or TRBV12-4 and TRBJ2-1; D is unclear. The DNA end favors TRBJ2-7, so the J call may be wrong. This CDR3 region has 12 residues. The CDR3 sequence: CASSFDPSEQYF. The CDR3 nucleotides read TGTGCCAGCAGTTTCGATCCCAGTGAGCAGTACTTC.

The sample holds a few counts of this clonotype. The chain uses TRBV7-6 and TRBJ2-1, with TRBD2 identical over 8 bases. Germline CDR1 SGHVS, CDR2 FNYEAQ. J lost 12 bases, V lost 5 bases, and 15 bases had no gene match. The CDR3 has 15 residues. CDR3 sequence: CASSPTLVAGLSQFF. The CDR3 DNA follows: TGTGCCAGCAGCCCAACCTTAGTAGCGGGACTCTCGCAGTTCTTC.

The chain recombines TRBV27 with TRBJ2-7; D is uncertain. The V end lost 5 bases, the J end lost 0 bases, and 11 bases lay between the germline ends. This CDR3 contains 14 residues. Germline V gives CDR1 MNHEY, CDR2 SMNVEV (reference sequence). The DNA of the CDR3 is TGTGCCAGCAGTCTGACCTCTAACTCCTACGAGCAGTACTTC. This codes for CASSLTSNSYEQYF.

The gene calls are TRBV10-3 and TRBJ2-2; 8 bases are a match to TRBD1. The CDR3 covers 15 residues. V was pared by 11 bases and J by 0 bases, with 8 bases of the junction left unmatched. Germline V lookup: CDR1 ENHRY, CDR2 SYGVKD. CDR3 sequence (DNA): TGTGCCGTTACCGCAGGGGGCTCGAACACCGGGGAGCTGTTTTTT. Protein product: CAVTAGGSNTGELFF.

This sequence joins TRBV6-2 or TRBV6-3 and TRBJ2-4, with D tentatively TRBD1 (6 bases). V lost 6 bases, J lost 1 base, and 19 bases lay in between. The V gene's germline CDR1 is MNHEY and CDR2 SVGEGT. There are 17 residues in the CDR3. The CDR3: CASSPWTVGRAKNIQYF. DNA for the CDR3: TGTGCCAGCAGCCCCTGGACAGTAGGGCGGGCCAAAAACATTCAGTACTTC.

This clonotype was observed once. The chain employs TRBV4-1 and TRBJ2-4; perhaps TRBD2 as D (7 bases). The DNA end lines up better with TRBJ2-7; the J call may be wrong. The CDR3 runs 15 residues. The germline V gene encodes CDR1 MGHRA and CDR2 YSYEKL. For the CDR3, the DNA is TGCGCCAGCAGCCAAAGGGGGGGCAGGTCCTACGAGCAGTACTTC. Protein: CASSQRGGRSYEQYF.

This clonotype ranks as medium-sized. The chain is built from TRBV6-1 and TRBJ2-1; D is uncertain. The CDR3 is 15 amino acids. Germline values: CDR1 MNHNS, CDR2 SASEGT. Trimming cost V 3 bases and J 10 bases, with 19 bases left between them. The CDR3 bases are TGTGCCAGCAGTGACGGACCGCCTGGCCTCTACGAGCAGTTCTTC. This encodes CASSDGPPGLYEQFF.

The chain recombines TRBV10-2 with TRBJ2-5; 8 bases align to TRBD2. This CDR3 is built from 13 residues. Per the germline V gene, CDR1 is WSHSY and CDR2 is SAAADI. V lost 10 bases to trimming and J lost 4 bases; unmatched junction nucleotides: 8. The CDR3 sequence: CATGSGRGETQYF. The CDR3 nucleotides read TGCGCCACGGGCAGCGGGAGAGGAGAGACCCAGTACTTC.

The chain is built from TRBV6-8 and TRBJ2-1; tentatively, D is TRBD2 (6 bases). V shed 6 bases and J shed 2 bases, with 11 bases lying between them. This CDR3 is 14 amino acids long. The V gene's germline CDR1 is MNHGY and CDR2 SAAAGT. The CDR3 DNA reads TGTGCCAGCAGCCACGGGGGTCCCTACAATGAGCAGTTCTTC. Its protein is CASSHGGPYNEQFF.

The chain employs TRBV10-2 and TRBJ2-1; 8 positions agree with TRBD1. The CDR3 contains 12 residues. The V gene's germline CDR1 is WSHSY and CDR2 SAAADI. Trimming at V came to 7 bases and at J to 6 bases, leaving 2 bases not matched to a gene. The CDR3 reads CASMTGANEQFF. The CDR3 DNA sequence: TGCGCCAGCATGACAGGGGCCAATGAGCAGTTCTTC.

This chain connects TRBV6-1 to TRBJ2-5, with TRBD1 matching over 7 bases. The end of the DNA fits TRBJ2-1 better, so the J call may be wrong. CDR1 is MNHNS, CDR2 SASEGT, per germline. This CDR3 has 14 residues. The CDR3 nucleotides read TGTGCCAGCAGGAAACCGGGACAGTGGGGTGAGCAGTTCTTC. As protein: CASRKPGQWGEQFF.

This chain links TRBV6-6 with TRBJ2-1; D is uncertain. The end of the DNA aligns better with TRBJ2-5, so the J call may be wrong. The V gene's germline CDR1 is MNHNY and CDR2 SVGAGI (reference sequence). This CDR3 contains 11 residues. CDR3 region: CASSPQETQYF. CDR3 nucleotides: TGTGCCAGCAGTCCGCAAGAGACCCAGTACTTC.

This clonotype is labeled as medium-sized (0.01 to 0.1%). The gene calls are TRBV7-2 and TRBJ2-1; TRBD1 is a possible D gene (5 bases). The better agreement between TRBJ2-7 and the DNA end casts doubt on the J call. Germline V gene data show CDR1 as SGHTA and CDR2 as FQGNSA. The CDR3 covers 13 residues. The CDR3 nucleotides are TGTGCCAGCAGCTTATCCAGGGTATACGAGCAGTACTTC. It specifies CASSLSRVYEQYF.